Detailed here is one T cell receptor (beta chain). Between the trimmed V and J ends, which lost 4 bases and 5 bases, there was a span of 6 bases. CDR1 is SQVTM and CDR2 is ANQGSEA in the germline V gene. This CDR3 has 11 residues. This record belongs to a study of T cell responses to AZD1222 COVID-19 vaccine. Only in-frame clones appear in the TCRdb table, and some are missing; sequencing was by immunoSEQ multiplex PCR. The sample lists about 150,000 clones, about nine tenths seen once, with less than 3.5% in the top ten. J is TRBJ2-1 and V is TRBV29-1, with D maybe TRBD2 (6 bases). The sequence was obtained from an adult who received the AZD1222 COVID-19 vaccine. The material was peripheral blood, obtained 28 days after the second AZD1222 dose. As DNA, the CDR3 is TGCAGCGTTGCGGGGGACAATGAGCAGTTCTTC. It translates to CSVAGDNEQFF.